Listed below are T cell receptor beta chains from one sample, sequenced in a study of T cell changes during pregnancy in multiple sclerosis. Libraries were prepared by immunoSEQ multiplex PCR; TCRdb keeps only in-frame clonotypes and omits some of them. The profile covers roughly 51,000 clones, with 90% to 95% appearing a single time and 4.5% to 5.5% taken by the ten largest. The specimen was CD8+ T cells from peripheral blood mononuclear cells, collected before pregnancy. These receptors all stem from a female donor with multiple sclerosis, enrolled in a pregnancy study. Both conserved end residues are part of each CDR3. D genes are given only for firm matches. Size tells how often a clone was seen (once, few, many) or the class of an expanded clone, and some rows leave it out.

>-|TRBJ1-5|-|TRBV18
TGTGCCAGCTCACCTCCGGCGGTCGTGGGGGCAGATCAGCCCCAGCATTTT
CASSPPAVVGADQPQHF
>-|TRBJ2-7|TRBD2|TRBV5-1
TGCGCCAGCAGCTTGGGGCCTAGCGGGAATTACGAGCAGTACTTC
CASSLGPSGNYEQYF
>-|TRBJ1-2|TRBD1|TRBV19
TGTGCCAGTAACAGGGGTAACTATGGCTACACCTTC
CASNRGNYGYTF
>-|TRBJ2-7|-|TRBV29-1
TGCACGCGATCCAAACCGGGACACCCCAAGTACGAGCAGTACTTC
CTRSKPGHPKYEQYF
>-|TRBJ2-2|-|TRBV15
TGTGCCACCAGCGGCCGGGACACCGGGGAGCTGTTTTTT
CATSGRDTGELFF
>-|TRBJ2-7|-|TRBV19
TGTGCCAGTAGTATAGTGGGCAGCTCCTACGAGCAGTACTTC
CASSIVGSSYEQYF
>-|TRBJ2-1|-|TRBV14
TGTGCCAGCAGCCAATACGGGAGCTCCTACAATGAGCAGTTCTTC
CASSQYGSSYNEQFF
>-|TRBJ2-1|TRBD2|TRBV9
TGTGCCAGCAGCGCCTCGCCGCTAGCGGGAGCCTACAATGAGCAGTTCTTC
CASSASPLAGAYNEQFF
>-|TRBJ2-1|TRBD2|TRBV7-6
TGTGCCAGCAGCTTAGGGCTAGCGGGAGCTCGGAATGAGCAGTTCTTC
CASSLGLAGARNEQFF
>-|TRBJ2-7|-|TRBV7-2
TGTGCCAGCAGCTCCCTGGGCTTATCCTACGAGCAGTACTTC
CASSSLGLSYEQYF
>-|TRBJ2-5|TRBD2|TRBV27
TGTGCCAGCAGTTCGGGGGGGACCCAGTACTTC
CASSSGGTQYF
>few|TRBJ2-7|-|TRBV4-2
TGTGCCAGCAGCCAATCGACTCCACCAACAGGCGAGCAGTACTTC
CASSQSTPPTGEQYF
>-|TRBJ1-1|-|TRBV19
TGTGCCAGTAGCCCGACAGGTAACACTGAAGCTTTCTTT
CASSPTGNTEAFF
>-|TRBJ2-4|TRBD2|TRBV27
TGTGCCAGCAGTTCGGGGGGGGCCAAAAACATTCAGTACTTC
CASSSGGAKNIQYF
>-|TRBJ1-1|-|TRBV30
TGTGCCTGGAGTTCTGGGGGCGCGGGTGAAGCTTTCTTT
CAWSSGGAGEAFF
>-|TRBJ2-3|-|TRBV7-8
TGTGCCAGCAGCCGCCGGGACTCCGTGGATACGCAGTATTTT
CASSRRDSVDTQYF
>-|TRBJ1-1|-|TRBV30
TGTGCCTGGAGTGGAACAGGGCGGGGGTTCGGGACTGAAGCTTTCTTT
CAWSGTGRGFGTEAFF
>-|TRBJ1-2|-|TRBV6-1
TGTGCCAGCAGTGAGGCGGGGTGGGAAAACTATGGCTACACCTTC
CASSEAGWENYGYTF
>-|TRBJ2-2|-|TRBV9
TGTGCCAGCAGCGTAGGACAGTTCACCGGGGAGCTGTTTTTT
CASSVGQFTGELFF
>-|TRBJ2-1|TRBD2|TRBV10-1
TGCGCCAGCAGTGAGTCTCTCGCGGGAGGGTACAATGAGCAGTTCTTC
CASSESLAGGYNEQFF
>-|TRBJ1-1|-|TRBV9
TGTGCCAGCAGCGTAGGTTCGACACTGAACACTGAAGCTTTCTTT
CASSVGSTLNTEAFF
>-|TRBJ2-4|-|TRBV6-5
TGTGCCAGCAGTTCGACAGCCTTAGCCAAAAACATTCAGTACTTC
CASSSTALAKNIQYF
>-|TRBJ2-1|TRBD2|TRBV5-6
TGTGCCAGCAGCTTTGGAACTAGCGGGCGATTCGATGAGCAGTTCTTC
CASSFGTSGRFDEQFF
>-|TRBJ2-3|TRBD2|TRBV9
TGTGCCAGCAGCTCCCCGGGGGGGACTAGCGGACCCACAGATACGCAGTATTTT
CASSSPGGTSGPTDTQYF
>-|TRBJ1-4|-|TRBV28
TGTGCCAGCAGTTGGCGGGGAGATGGTGAAAAACTGTTTTTT
CASSWRGDGEKLFF
>-|TRBJ2-1|-|TRBV5-6
TGTGCCAGCACCGGACTGCAGACCTACAATGAGCAGTTCTTC
CASTGLQTYNEQFF
>-|TRBJ1-1|-|TRBV4-1
TGCGCCAGCAGCCAATCGGGAGGGGGGGATTTCGAAGCTTTCTTT
CASSQSGGGDFEAFF